This T cell receptor (beta chain) was observed in a study of blood T cells in healthy people across ages. Study-level information: About one barcoded beta molecule was captured per two T cells (by template switching).

The donors, healthy Caucasians from Russia, were aged roughly 6 to 90. Remarks on this clonotype: The antigen is unknown.

Combining a sample-barcoded 5' primer with a J-beta primer mix, a second PCR ran for about 6 to 11 cycles. Through a template-switch adaptor with 12 random nucleotides, each cDNA molecule received a tag. TCRdb analysed the 5' RACE reads with MiXCR anew, one entry per CDR3 protein. The sample shows more than 1 million distinct CDR3 sequences, roughly 45% of them seen only once. CDR3 size: 12 residues. The germline CDR1 and CDR2 sequences are MDHEN and SYDVKM. Study-wide points: When one million T cells were used, diversity estimates were thought to be underestimates.

The chain uses TRBV28 and TRBJ1-2; D unclear. The specimen was blood. The sequence was obtained from a woman aged 55-70 years in good health. For the CDR3, the DNA is TGTGCGGGAGCGGGCAGATACTATGGCTACACCTTC. Translating it yields CAGAGRYYGYTF.